Below are 29 T cell receptor beta chains sequenced from a single sample in a study of identical twins. TCRdb reprocessed the 5' RACE reads via MiXCR and lists one record per CDR3 protein. The sample yields 600,000 to 800,000 distinct CDR3 sequences, approximately 21% seen once. In addition, the sample was reused for a study of T cells expressing NK-cell markers.

The material sequenced was PBMCs. The receptors were sampled from a woman aged 18-35 years in good health.

This chain joins TRBV9 and TRBJ2-5; D is unresolved. Germline values: CDR1 SGDLS, CDR2 YYNGEE. The germline V and J ends were trimmed by 4 bases and 4 bases, with 17 bases remaining between them. This CDR3 has 15 residues. CDR3 protein: CASSPWADPPETQYF. CDR3 nucleotide sequence: TGTGCCAGCAGCCCCTGGGCGGATCCTCCAGAGACCCAGTACTTC.

In this sample, this clonotype turned up a few times. V is TRBV7-9 and J is TRBJ2-1; 7 bases are a match to TRBD1. CDR1 and CDR2 from the germline V gene are SEHNR and FQNEAQ (reference sequence). This CDR3 spans 16 amino acids. V lost 1 base, J lost 5 bases, and 8 bases stayed unmatched. This CDR3 reads CASSLVAGTVNNEQFF. CDR3 sequence (DNA): TGTGCCAGCAGCTTAGTAGCCGGGACAGTGAACAATGAGCAGTTCTTC.

This clonotype was counted only a few times. V gene TRBV25-1 combines with J gene TRBJ2-5; D is undetermined. The germline V and J ends were trimmed by 6 bases and 1 base, with 12 bases remaining between them. CDR3 length equals 14 residues. Looked up from germline, CDR1 is MGHDK and CDR2 is SYGVNS. In DNA form, the CDR3 reads TGTGCCAGCAGAGCTTCTAGGGCCCAAGAGACCCAGTACTTC. This codes for CASRASRAQETQYF.

This clonotype occurred many times. The chain has TRBV7-9 and TRBJ2-1; D gene ambiguous. The CDR3 runs 15 residues. V lost 5 bases and J 4 bases, leaving 15 bases between the germline ends. The germline V gene encodes CDR1 SEHNR and CDR2 FQNEAQ (reference sequence). The CDR3 loop is CASSSPQEPYNEQFF. As DNA, the CDR3 is TGTGCCAGCAGCAGTCCCCAGGAGCCGTACAATGAGCAGTTCTTC. The whole variable domain, filled in from reference TRBV7-9 and TRBJ2-1, reads DTGVSQNPRHKITKRGQNVTFRCDPISEHNRLYWYRQTLGQGPEFLTYFQNEAQLEKSRLLSDRFSAERPKGSFSTLEIQRTEQGDSAMYLCASSSPQEPYNEQFFGPGTRLTVL.

CDR3 loop: CASSFSSGLTDTQYF. In DNA, the CDR3 is TGTGCCAGCAGTTTTTCTAGCGGTCTCACAGATACGCAGTATTTT. The J gene is TRBJ2-3, the V gene TRBV27; the match to TRBD2 covers 7 bases. After removal of 3 bases from V and 2 bases from J, the junction contained 5 bases not matched to a gene. Germline V CDR1 and CDR2: MNHEY, SMNVEV (reference sequence). This CDR3 is 15 amino acids long.

This clonotype has a count of ten or more. The gene calls are TRBV12-3 or TRBV12-4 and TRBJ1-3; TRBD1 matches 8 bases. Trimming took 4 bases from V and 3 from J; bases not matched to a gene: 5. The CDR3 extends over 15 amino acids. CDR3 protein: CASSSQGASGNTIYF. CDR3 DNA sequence: TGTGCCAGCAGTTCTCAGGGGGCGAGTGGAAACACCATATATTTT.

The table lists this clonotype with a count of one. This rearrangement joins TRBV5-1 to TRBJ2-7, with a possible D match to TRBD2 (5 bases). Germline V gives CDR1 SGHRS, CDR2 YFSETQ. With 0 bases removed from V and 2 bases from J, the gap between germline ends came to 9 bases. CDR3 length: 14 amino acids. The CDR3 nucleotides read TGCGCCAGCAGCTTGGTGAAGGGAGCCTACGAGCAGTACTTC. This sequence encodes CASSLVKGAYEQYF.

This clonotype was recorded many times. The V gene is TRBV24-1, the J gene TRBJ2-2; 8 nucleotides align to TRBD1. CDR1 and CDR2 (germline): KGHDR, SFDVKD. The CDR3 is made up of 17 amino acids. V gave up 0 bases and J gave up 4 bases; unmatched junction bases: 6. CDR3 sequence (DNA): TGTGCCACCAGTGATTTGCCGACAGGGGATGGCACCGGGGAGCTGTTTTTT. As protein: CATSDLPTGDGTGELFF.

This clonotype was seen repeatedly, ten times or more. The J gene is TRBJ2-7, the V gene TRBV6-2 or TRBV6-3; possibly TRBD1 for D (6 bases). V was clipped by 5 bases and J by 4 bases, with 9 bases between them. The length of the CDR3 is 12 residues. Germline V gives CDR1 MNHEY, CDR2 SVGEGT. CDR3 sequence reads: CASSETGYEQYF. CDR3 bases: TGTGCCAGCAGTGAGACAGGATACGAGCAGTACTTC.

Regarding this clonotype: A much larger clonotype is one base distant, so this may be a read error. The chain employs TRBV6-2 or TRBV6-3 and TRBJ2-1, with 8 bases fitting TRBD1. The CDR3 has 13 amino acids. The V segment lost 4 bases and the J segment 7 bases; nucleotides outside the gene matches: 3. CDR1 is MNHEY, CDR2 SVGEGT, per germline. The CDR3: CASSWTGRNEQFF. Here the CDR3 DNA reads TGTGCCAGCAGTTGGACAGGGAGGAATGAGCAGTTCTTC.

This clonotype was picked up a small number of times. The V gene is TRBV7-2, the J gene TRBJ2-1; 11 nucleotides match TRBD2. J gave up 6 bases and V 5 bases, and 9 bases lay outside the gene matches. The CDR3 covers 16 residues. Germline V gene lookup returns CDR1 SGHTA and CDR2 FQGNSA. The CDR3 DNA reads TGTGCCAGCAGCCTGAGAACTAGCGGGGGCTTCAATGAGCAGTTCTTC. It yields the protein CASSLRTSGGFNEQFF.

V is TRBV7-8 and J is TRBJ1-1, with TRBD1 matching 9 bases. V was clipped by 8 bases and J by 0 bases; unmatched bases: 7. The CDR3 extends over 15 amino acids. CDR1 is SGHVS, CDR2 FQNEAQ, per germline. CDR3 in amino acids: CASASWTGVNTEAFF. The CDR3 DNA reads as TGTGCCAGCGCCTCTTGGACAGGGGTGAACACTGAAGCTTTCTTT.

V gene TRBV12-3 or TRBV12-4 combines with J gene TRBJ2-6; 7 bases are a match to TRBD1. Trimming removed 1 base from V and 2 bases from J; junction bases left unmatched: 8. The CDR3 extends over 18 amino acids. CDR3: CASSLGTRGKAGANVLTF. The CDR3 DNA follows: TGTGCCAGCAGTTTAGGAACCAGGGGGAAGGCTGGGGCCAACGTCCTGACTTTC.

This clonotype was seen repeatedly, ten times or more. CDR3 in DNA: TGTGCCACGACTTCCGGGGGCCCTGAAGCTTTCTTT. Translating gives CATTSGGPEAFF. The J gene is TRBJ1-1, the V gene TRBV12-3 or TRBV12-4; a weak D match, TRBD1 (6 bases). V lost 10 bases and J 6 bases, leaving 15 bases between the germline ends. CDR3 length: 12 residues.

This sequence joins TRBV5-1 and TRBJ2-5; TRBD2 agrees at 8 bases. Germline assignment: CDR1 SGHRS and CDR2 YFSETQ. V lost 4 bases, J lost 5 bases, and 10 bases stayed unmatched. The CDR3 runs to 15 residues. The DNA of the CDR3 is TGCGCCAGCAGCCTGTTACCGGGAGGGTCGGAGACCCAGTACTTC. It encodes CASSLLPGGSETQYF.

The chain is built from TRBV6-6 and TRBJ1-1; D ambiguous. Germline CDR1 reads MNHNY; CDR2 reads SVGAGI (reference sequence). Trimming shortened V by 2 bases and J by 5 bases, and 9 bases separated the two germline ends. The CDR3 runs to 13 residues. Written as DNA, the CDR3 is TGTGCCAGCAGTTACGCACCTGGGACTGAAGCTTTCTTT. Its protein is CASSYAPGTEAFF.

This clonotype has ten or more counts. V gene TRBV6-4 combines with J gene TRBJ2-2; TRBD2 matches at 8 bases. Germline V lookup: CDR1 MRHNA, CDR2 SNTAGT. The length of the CDR3 is 14 residues. J was trimmed by 3 bases and V by 3 bases; bases with no gene match: 0. CDR3 bases: TGTGCCAGCAGTGAAGCGGGGGACACCGGGGAGCTGTTTTTT. This gives the protein CASSEAGDTGELFF.

This clonotype came up many times. The genes are TRBV4-3 and TRBJ2-1; possible D gene TRBD2, 6 bases. The V gene lost 4 bases and the J gene lost 0 bases, with 13 bases spanning the gap. This CDR3 has 16 amino acids. From germline, CDR1 is LGHNA and CDR2 YSLEER. The CDR3 DNA sequence: TGCGCCAGCAGCCGGACGGGACTCAGCTCCTACAATGAGCAGTTCTTC. Protein product: CASSRTGLSSYNEQFF.

The J gene is TRBJ2-7, the V gene TRBV20-1, with 10 bases lining up with TRBD1. Germline V CDR1 and CDR2: DFQATT, SNEGSKA (reference sequence). The CDR3 is made up of 15 amino acids. V shed 6 bases, J shed 2 bases, and the junction held 10 bases outside the gene matches. The CDR3 loop reads CSAPPGTGDPYEQYF. The CDR3 nucleotides are TGCAGTGCGCCGCCAGGGACAGGGGACCCCTACGAGCAGTACTTC.

The sample holds a few counts of this clonotype. The V and J genes are TRBV10-3 and TRBJ2-7, with 7 bases identical to TRBD1. The germline V gene encodes CDR1 ENHRY and CDR2 SYGVKD. The CDR3 loop spans 15 amino acids. The junction had 10 bases not matched to a gene; V was cut back by 6 bases and J by 2 bases. DNA for the CDR3: TGTGCCATCAGGAAAAACACAGGGGATCCCTACGAGCAGTACTTC. Amino acids: CAIRKNTGDPYEQYF.

This clonotype was counted at least ten times. For the CDR3, the DNA is TGTGCCAGCAGTTACGAGGCGGAATCCAATGAGCAGTTCTTC. This sequence encodes CASSYEAESNEQFF. The chain couples TRBV6-5 to TRBJ2-1, with no clear D. The CDR3 totals 14 residues. V lost 2 bases to trimming and J lost 6 bases, with 11 bases between them. Germline CDR1 reads MNHEY; CDR2 reads SVGAGI.

The sample holds many counts of this clonotype. The V and J genes are TRBV9 and TRBJ2-7; D is unresolved. The germline V gene encodes CDR1 SGDLS and CDR2 YYNGEE. The CDR3 has 11 amino acids. The V gene lost 2 bases and the J gene lost 3 bases, with 3 bases spanning the gap. The CDR3 DNA follows: TGTGCCAGCAGCGTCGGCTACGAGCAGTACTTC. Protein sequence: CASSVGYEQYF. The whole variable domain, remainder taken from reference TRBV9 and TRBJ2-7, is DSGVTQTPKHLITATGQRVTLRCSPRSGDLSVYWYQQSLDQGLQFLIQYYNGEERAKGNILERFSAQQFPDLHSELNLSSLELGDSALYFCASSVGYEQYFGPGTRLTVT.

This clonotype has more than one count but fewer than ten. V gene TRBV3-1 combines with J gene TRBJ2-1; 7 nucleotides line up with TRBD1. CDR1 and CDR2 from the germline V gene are LGHDT and YNNKEL (reference sequence). CDR3 length equals 15 residues. J was trimmed by 4 bases and V by 2 bases; bases with no gene match: 5. The CDR3 DNA is TGTGCCAGCAGCCAAAGGGGGACAGCATACAATGAGCAGTTCTTC. Translated: CASSQRGTAYNEQFF.

This clonotype was counted at least ten times. V and J are TRBV12-3 or TRBV12-4 and TRBJ1-5, with D possibly TRBD1 on 6 matching bases. The V end lost 6 bases, the J end lost 1 base, and 13 bases lay between the germline ends. The CDR3 runs to 15 residues. CDR3 amino acids: CASSKQGGSNQPQHF. DNA of the CDR3: TGTGCCAGCAGCAAACAGGGAGGGAGCAATCAGCCCCAGCATTTT.

V and J are TRBV6-2 or TRBV6-3 and TRBJ2-7, with 7 bases lining up with TRBD2. V lost 5 bases, J lost 6 bases, and 10 bases stayed unmatched. This CDR3 has 14 amino acids. From germline, CDR1 is MNHEY and CDR2 SVGEGT. The CDR3 here is CASSRVRERGEQYF. The CDR3, as DNA: TGTGCCAGCAGTCGGGTGCGGGAGAGAGGCGAGCAGTACTTC.

In its sample, this clonotype was seen many times. The chain is built from TRBV20-1 and TRBJ2-3, with 8 nucleotides matching TRBD2. The CDR3 spans 14 residues. The trim removed 3 bases at V and 1 base at J, leaving 3 bases unmatched. CDR1 and CDR2 from the germline V gene are DFQATT and SNEGSKA (reference sequence). The CDR3, as DNA: TGCAGTGCTAGCTCGACTAGCGGCACAGATACGCAGTATTTT. Encoded protein: CSASSTSGTDTQYF.

V is TRBV7-2 and J is TRBJ2-3; TRBD1 aligns across 8 bases. Germline-derived CDR1 and CDR2 are SGHTA and FQGNSA. The CDR3 sequence is 16 residues long. The J segment lost 2 bases and the V segment lost 5 bases, leaving 9 bases of the junction unmatched. CDR3 region: CASSRLGTGFTDTQYF. The CDR3 nucleotides are TGTGCCAGCAGCCGGTTGGGGACAGGCTTCACAGATACGCAGTATTTT. The whole variable domain, filled in from reference TRBV7-2 and TRBJ2-3, reads GAGVSQSPSNKVTEKGKDVELRCDPISGHTALYWYRQSLGQGLEFLIYFQGNSAPDKSGLPSDRFSAERTGGSVSTLTIQRTQQEDSAVYLCASSRLGTGFTDTQYFGPGTRLTVL.

This clonotype was seen more than once but under ten times. The chain is built from TRBV10-3 and TRBJ1-1; 7 nucleotides match TRBD1. Germline values: CDR1 ENHRY, CDR2 SYGVKD. V was pared by 3 bases and J by 3 bases, with 1 base of the junction left unmatched. The CDR3 sequence is 13 residues long. CDR3 loop: CAISEDRDTEAFF. CDR3 DNA: TGTGCCATCAGTGAAGACAGGGACACTGAAGCTTTCTTT.

This chain joins TRBV14 and TRBJ2-1; perhaps TRBD2 as D (5 bases). The V gene lost 4 bases and the J gene lost 4 bases, with 17 bases spanning the gap. CDR3 size: 16 residues. Germline lookup yields CDR1 SGHDN and CDR2 FVKESK. The chain's CDR3 is CASSLGGPALYNEQFF. CDR3 in DNA: TGTGCCAGCAGCCTAGGAGGACCGGCCCTTTACAATGAGCAGTTCTTC.